A single sample gave rise to the 5 T cell receptor beta chains below, sequenced in a study of blood T cell repertoires in COVID-19 (dated by TCRdb to about 2020). The library was prepared using the immunoSEQ multiplex PCR assay. As stored in TCRdb, this immuneACCESS dataset retains in-frame rearrangements with V and J assigned. A fraction of the clones does not appear; measured against another copy, unresolved V genes explain less than half of the discrepancy, and the remainder lacks a known reason. The sample includes about 220,000 clones, with approximately 84% observed a single time. The ten largest account for more than 2% of the sample. What was sequenced was peripheral blood. The source of these receptors is a woman aged 55-70 years with acute or convalescent COVID-19.

The chain carries TRBV25-1 and TRBJ2-2; D is unresolved. This CDR3 is built from 14 residues. Trimming shortened V by 3 bases and J by 4 bases, and 9 bases separated the two germline ends. Germline lookup yields CDR1 MGHDK and CDR2 SYGVNS. The CDR3 DNA reads as TGTGCCAGCAGTGAGTTAAGGAGCACCGGGGAGCTGTTTTTT. This gives the protein CASSELRSTGELFF.

The J gene is TRBJ1-4, the V gene TRBV4-2; a weak D match, TRBD1 (5 bases). This CDR3 spans 16 amino acids. Trimming removed 2 bases at V and 4 bases at J, with 14 bases between. CDR1 and CDR2 from the germline V gene are LGHNA and YNFKEQ. The CDR3 DNA is TGTGCCAGCAGCCAATTAGCGGGGCACCTTAATGAAAAACTGTTTTTT. It translates to CASSQLAGHLNEKLFF.

This clone came up once. The V gene is TRBV19, the J gene TRBJ1-2, with a weak D call TRBD1 (5 bases). This CDR3 region has 15 residues. In germline, CDR1 is LNHDA, CDR2 SQIVND (reference sequence). Trimming stripped 5 bases from V and 0 bases from J, with 13 bases between. The CDR3 here is CASSARTSPNYGYTF. In DNA, the CDR3 is TGTGCCAGTAGTGCTAGGACATCCCCTAACTATGGCTACACCTTC.

This clone appeared a few times. The V and J genes are TRBV30 and TRBJ1-1; D uncertain. The CDR3 length is 12 residues. CDR1 is GTSNPN, CDR2 SVGIG, per germline (reference sequence). Trimming removed 3 bases at V and 4 bases at J, with 9 bases between. CDR3 in DNA: TGTGCCTGGAGGTTAGGAGGCACTGAAGCTTTCTTT. Amino acids: CAWRLGGTEAFF.

This chain connects TRBV5-1 to TRBJ1-6; TRBD1 agrees at 8 bases. Germline V gene data show CDR1 as SGHRS and CDR2 as YFSETQ. V shed 4 bases, J shed 6 bases, and the junction held 6 bases outside the gene matches. The CDR3 consists of 15 residues. DNA for the CDR3: TGCGCCAGCAGCCCCGGGACAGGAGTTAATTCACCCCTCCACTTT. Amino acid sequence: CASSPGTGVNSPLHF.